The TCR beta chain described here comes from a study of blood T cell repertoires in COVID-19 (dated by TCRdb to the early 2020s). As for the study more broadly: The collaborator samples originated in the United States, Italy and Spain and spanned the acute and convalescent phases of COVID-19. Samples were obtained from the ongoing ImmuneRACE study (first 160 participants) and from 1,200 or so subjects provided by 6 global collaborators. The prospective study material was composed of cDNA or gDNA derived from T cells, B-cell-depleted T cells, or PBMCs. The repertoires were released in a freely available public database intended as a resource for research on the immune response to SARS-CoV-2. The sample metadata nearly always contained a de-identified subject ID, COVID-19 status, age in years and sex. Deeply sampled blood TCRbeta repertoires from subjects exposed to, actively infected with, or recovered from COVID-19 were included in the dataset. Where available, HLA class I and class II types were taken from metadata supplied by the sample provider and were not determined by assay-based typing. Broader findings and caveats from the paper: The amount of clinical and demographic metadata varied by source and participant and was provided uncurated.

Measured from the cysteine to the phenylalanine, the CDR3 is 14 residues long. The only DNA kept is the CDR3, 42 bases in frame from the first base. The V end loses 7 bases and the J end loses 2 bases, and a stretch of 14 bases separates them. For CDR1 and CDR2, the germline V gene lists MNHEY and SVGAGI. This clone was recorded once. Its recognized antigen is unknown. No qualities accompany the bases; no much larger clone lies one base away. The immunoSEQ Assay, a bias-controlled multiplex PCR, was used to amplify TCRbeta CDR3 regions from genomic DNA. Per the source publication's procedure: Nucleated cell counts per sample were estimated from amplification of reference gene primers within the assay. To quantify the absolute abundance of each unique TCRbeta CDR3 rearrangement, sequence reads were collapsed and filtered. Productive Simpson clonality was computed per sample as the square root of Simpson's diversity index over productive rearrangements. In its TCRdb copy, this immuneACCESS table keeps in-frame sequences only and misses some clones. Where compared with another copy, unresolved V genes explain less than half of these, and the others have no known cause. That table supplies the V and J calls and clone size; D and trimming were determined from the DNA. For this sample the table gives around 170,000 clones, of which 86% were detected only once. Jointly, the top ten make up around 8.6% of the sample.

Enrolling through a virtual design, the prospective study's participants ranged in age from about 18 to 89 years and lived across around 25 United States geographic areas. In the prospective study, participants were assigned to cohorts based on the clinical history participants reported in a screening survey and a study questionnaire. Recovered participants in ImmuneRACE Cohort 3 were defined by two consecutive negative NP/OP PCR tests, clearance by a healthcare professional, or resolution of symptoms. Each participant in the prospective study had whole blood, serum and a nasopharyngeal or oropharyngeal swab collected by mobile phlebotomists. Participants in the prospective study had the option to provide additional blood draws and questionnaires over an approximately 2-month period. Prospective study blood samples were shipped either frozen or at room temperature before DNA extraction.

This sequence uses TRBV6-5 and TRBJ1-1; the D gene is not confidently resolved. Sequencing input: PBMCs or T cells enriched from blood (not recorded which). This receptor was identified in a woman aged 30 to 39 who had recovered from COVID-19. The CDR3 protein sequence reads: CASTRTLPNTEAFF. The DNA is TGTGCCAGCACTCGAACATTACCTAACACTGAAGCTTTCTTT.